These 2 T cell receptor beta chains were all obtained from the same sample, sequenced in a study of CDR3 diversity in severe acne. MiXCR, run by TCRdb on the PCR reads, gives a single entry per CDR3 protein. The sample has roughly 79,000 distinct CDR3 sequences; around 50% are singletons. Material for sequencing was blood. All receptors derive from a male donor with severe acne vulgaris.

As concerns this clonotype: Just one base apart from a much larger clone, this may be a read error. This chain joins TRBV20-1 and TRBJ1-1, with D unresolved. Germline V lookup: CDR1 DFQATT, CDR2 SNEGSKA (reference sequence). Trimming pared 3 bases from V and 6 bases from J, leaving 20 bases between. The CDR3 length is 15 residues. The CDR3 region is CSASPHGRGPAEAFF. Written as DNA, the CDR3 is TGCAGTGCTAGCCCTCACGGCAGAGGGCCCGCTGAAGCTTTCTTT.

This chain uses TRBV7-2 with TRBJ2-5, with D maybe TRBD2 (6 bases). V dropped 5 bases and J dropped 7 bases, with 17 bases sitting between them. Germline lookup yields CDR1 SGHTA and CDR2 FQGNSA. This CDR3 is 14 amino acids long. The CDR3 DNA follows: TGTGCCAGCAGCCCACATCAATCCGGGAGGACCCAGTACTTC. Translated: CASSPHQSGRTQYF.